Below, 3 T cell receptor beta chains from the same sample are listed, as sequenced in a study of cytomegalovirus exposure and HLA in healthy donors. The PCR was carried out with 60 Vbeta primers and 13 Jbeta primers. Sequenced by immunoSEQ multiplex PCR; TCRdb stores in-frame clones only, minus some. The repertoire consists of a few hundred thousand clones, with over 75% occurring once and the leading ten covering 0.22%. Sequences were obtained from PBMCs. The receptors stem from a girl aged 2-10 years in good health and CMV-seronegative.

This chain uses TRBV4-1 with TRBJ2-3, with 10 positions matching TRBD2. This CDR3 spans 17 amino acids. V lost 2 bases, J lost 2 bases, and 7 bases stayed unmatched. Germline V gene sequence: CDR1 MGHRA, CDR2 YSYEKL. The CDR3 is CASSQPGLAEFTDTQYF. Here the CDR3 DNA reads TGCGCCAGCAGCCAACCCGGACTAGCGGAATTCACAGATACGCAGTATTTT.

The CDR3 coding sequence is TGCGCCAGCAGCTTGGCAGGACTCATGTACTTC. This sequence encodes CASSLAGLMYF. V and J are TRBV5-1 and TRBJ2-7; tentative D call: TRBD2 (5 bases). V was cut by 0 bases and J by 12 bases, with 10 bases left in between. The CDR3 is 11 amino acids. Germline V gene lookup returns CDR1 SGHRS and CDR2 YFSETQ. Using reference TRBV5-1 and TRBJ2-7 for the parts outside the CDR3, the full variable domain is KAGVTQTPRYLIKTRGQQVTLSCSPISGHRSVSWYQQTPGQGLQFLFEYFSETQRNKGNFPGRFSGRQFSNSRSEMNVSTLELGDSALYLCASSLAGLMYFGPGTRLTVT.

The chain uses TRBV4-2 and TRBJ1-5; D is unresolved. Trimming took off 1 base at V and 4 bases at J, with 11 bases between the two ends. Germline V CDR1 and CDR2: LGHNA, YNFKEQ. CDR3 size: 15 residues. CDR3 coding DNA: TGTGCCAGCAGCCAAGTCGGTGAGGGAAATCAGCCCCAGCATTTT. It yields the protein CASSQVGEGNQPQHF.